This TCR beta chain is from a study of tumor and adjacent non-tumor tissue in lung cancer. The overall study: Each sample yielded about 4.17 million productive TCRbeta reads on average. Study findings and constraints: Top 100 clones took a larger repertoire share in normal lung. Higher tumor TCR diversity was associated with shorter survival.

The CDR3 has 14 amino acids. Germline-derived CDR1 and CDR2 are SGHAT and FQNNGV. The template was RNA from unsorted bulk tissue. TCRbeta libraries were built with three rounds of nested PCR, modified from ARM-PCR. MiXCR, run by TCRdb on the multiplex PCR reads, gives a single entry per CDR3 protein. This repertoire shows 81,000 or so distinct CDR3 sequences, around 86% found once; its top ten account for about 14%. Remarks on this clonotype: Its antigen is unidentified. At one of its ends the junction is not consistent with the germline gene, which may arise from a read error.

Input material: lung tumor tissue. The source of this sequence is a woman aged 45-65 years with non-small cell lung cancer. The chain employs TRBV11-2 and TRBJ1-2; no clear D. The DNA of the CDR3 is TGTGCCAGCAGTTTAACACGTATTAACTATGGCTACACGTTC. Translated: CASSLTRINYGYTF.